These 15 T cell receptor beta chains came from one sample sequenced in a study of OX40 agonist ivuxolimab in advanced cancers. Assay: immunoSEQ multiplex PCR; the TCRdb copy retains only in-frame clones and omits some. The table includes about 19,000 clones, roughly 89% detected once. Source: CD4+ or CD8+ T cells sorted from blood, taken in a trial of the OX40 agonist ivuxolimab. These receptors came from an adult with an advanced solid tumor such as melanoma, head and neck, liver or kidney cancer.

The rearrangement uses TRBV7-9 and TRBJ2-7; 8 bases are shared with TRBD2. CDR3 length: 18 residues. CDR1 is SEHNR, CDR2 FQNEAQ, per germline (reference sequence). V lost 5 bases, J lost 0 bases, and 15 bases stayed unmatched. The CDR3 DNA is TGTGCCAGCAGCACGGGGGGGTCTAGCGGACTTAGCTCCTACGAGCAGTACTTC. Translation gives CASSTGGSSGLSSYEQYF. Drawing the rest from reference TRBV7-9 and TRBJ2-7, the complete variable domain is DTGVSQNPRHKITKRGQNVTFRCDPISEHNRLYWYRQTLGQGPEFLTYFQNEAQLEKSRLLSDRFSAERPKGSFSTLEIQRTEQGDSAMYLCASSTGGSSGLSSYEQYFGPGTRLTVT.

This clone was counted once. The chain has TRBV25-1 and TRBJ1-5; D ambiguous. Deletions cut 3 bases from V and 4 bases from J, with 10 bases between. This CDR3 spans 14 amino acids. Germline lookup yields CDR1 MGHDK and CDR2 SYGVNS. Here the CDR3 reads CASSDHPGNQPQHF. The CDR3 nucleotides are TGTGCCAGCAGTGATCACCCCGGAAATCAGCCCCAGCATTTT.

As concerns this clone: The junction and the germline gene differ at one end; a read error may be behind it. Other DNA sequences in the sample encode the same CDR3. The chain links TRBV7-9 to TRBJ2-7, with a tentative D call TRBD2 (5 bases). Germline V gives CDR1 SEHNR, CDR2 FQNEAQ (reference sequence). The CDR3 extends over 13 amino acids. CDR3 amino acids: CASSPDSSYEQYF. The CDR3 coding sequence is TGCGCCAGCAGCCCGGACTCCTCCTACGAGCAGTACTTC.

V is TRBV18 and J is TRBJ2-3, with D possibly being TRBD1 or TRBD2 (5 bases each). The CDR3 spans 16 residues. Germline V gene lookup returns CDR1 KGHSH and CDR2 LQKENI. The V end was cut by 0 bases, the J end by 4 bases, with 14 bases between. The CDR3 reads CASSPPWGSYADTQYF. The CDR3 DNA is TGTGCCAGCTCACCACCTTGGGGGAGTTACGCAGATACGCAGTATTTT.

This clone was picked up one time. This chain links TRBV10-3 with TRBJ2-5; TRBD1 is a possible D gene (5 bases). Germline V gives CDR1 ENHRY, CDR2 SYGVKD. The CDR3 spans 14 residues. V shed 3 bases and J shed 0 bases, with 8 bases lying between them. CDR3 coding DNA: TGTGCCATCAGTGAAACAGGTAACCAAGAGACCCAGTACTTC. Protein product: CAISETGNQETQYF.

V usage is TRBV27 and J usage is TRBJ2-7; 10 bases map to TRBD2. CDR3 length: 13 residues. Germline values: CDR1 MNHEY, CDR2 SMNVEV (reference sequence). V was clipped by 8 bases and J by 2 bases; unmatched bases: 3. CDR3 protein: CASGSGRAYEQYF. CDR3 nucleotides: TGTGCCAGCGGAAGCGGGAGGGCCTACGAGCAGTACTTC.

This clone appeared a single time. The CDR3 DNA follows: TGTGCCAGCAGCGTCGCGGGGGAGGTCCAGTTCTTC. It codes for CASSVAGEVQFF. The chain joins TRBV9 to TRBJ2-1, with 7 bases fitting TRBD2. Germline V CDR1 and CDR2: SGDLS, YYNGEE. The junction had 6 bases not matched to a gene; V was cut back by 2 bases and J by 13 bases. The CDR3 is 12 amino acids.

The genes are TRBV5-1 and TRBJ2-7, with D unresolved. Germline-derived CDR1 and CDR2 are SGHRS and YFSETQ. V was cut by 0 bases and J by 2 bases, with 9 bases left in between. The CDR3 loop spans 14 amino acids. The CDR3 DNA reads TGCGCCAGCAGCTTGGGGACGGAAACCTACGAGCAGTACTTC. It encodes CASSLGTETYEQYF.

The genes are TRBV5-1 and TRBJ2-7, with D uncertain. Germline V lookup: CDR1 SGHRS, CDR2 YFSETQ. The V gene lost 4 bases and the J gene lost 5 bases, with 7 bases spanning the gap. The length of the CDR3 is 11 residues. The CDR3 loop reads CASSRENEQYF. CDR3 DNA sequence: TGCGCCAGCAGCAGGGAAAACGAGCAGTACTTC.

The chain links TRBV6-1 to TRBJ1-1, with D hard to call. Trimming removed 0 bases from V and 3 bases from J, with 8 bases in between. CDR1 is MNHNS and CDR2 is SASEGT in the germline V gene. The CDR3 length is 14 residues. This CDR3 reads CASSEAPGYTEAFF. For the CDR3, the DNA is TGTGCCAGCAGTGAAGCGCCAGGATACACTGAAGCTTTCTTT.

This chain links TRBV11-2 with TRBJ2-7, with a tentative D call TRBD2 (6 bases). The CDR3 runs 14 residues. V was trimmed by 5 bases and J by 4 bases, leaving 15 bases between them. CDR1 is SGHAT and CDR2 is FQNNGV in the germline V gene. The DNA for the CDR3 is TGTGCCAGCAGCCCGGGACTCGGCGGATACGAGCAGTACTTC. Protein sequence: CASSPGLGGYEQYF.

The gene calls are TRBV28 and TRBJ2-1; D unclear. Germline V gene data show CDR1 as MDHEN and CDR2 as SYDVKM. V dropped 2 bases and J dropped 1 base, with 12 bases sitting between them. The CDR3 consists of 16 residues. The CDR3 sequence: CASSLGNLGSYNEQFF. The CDR3 DNA follows: TGTGCCAGCAGTTTAGGTAATTTAGGGTCCTACAATGAGCAGTTCTTC.

The CDR3 protein is CASSWGTSGNNEQFF. The CDR3 coding sequence is TGCGCCAGCAGCTGGGGGACTAGCGGGAACAATGAGCAGTTCTTC. V and J are TRBV5-1 and TRBJ2-1; 13 bases match TRBD2. The CDR3 runs 15 residues. Trimming removed 3 bases from V and 5 bases from J; junction bases left unmatched: 2. Germline lookup yields CDR1 SGHRS and CDR2 YFSETQ.

This clone was seen just once. The CDR3 here is CASRGTGVVYTEAFF. The CDR3 coding sequence is TGTGCCAGCAGGGGGACAGGGGTCGTGTACACTGAAGCTTTCTTT. J is TRBJ1-1 and V is TRBV28; TRBD1 matches at 10 bases. J gave up 3 bases and V 6 bases, and 7 bases lay outside the gene matches. Per the germline V gene, CDR1 is MDHEN and CDR2 is SYDVKM. The CDR3 consists of 15 residues.

This clone is medium-sized within its sample. The rearrangement joins TRBV7-9 to TRBJ2-7; perhaps TRBD1 as D (7 bases). The CDR3 extends over 13 amino acids. CDR1 is SEHNR, CDR2 FQNEAQ, per germline (reference sequence). Trimming shortened V by 6 bases and J by 7 bases, and 16 bases separated the two germline ends. The DNA of the CDR3 is TGTGCCAGCAGTTCAGGGGGGAGTAGGGAGCAGTACTTC. This gives the protein CASSSGGSREQYF.